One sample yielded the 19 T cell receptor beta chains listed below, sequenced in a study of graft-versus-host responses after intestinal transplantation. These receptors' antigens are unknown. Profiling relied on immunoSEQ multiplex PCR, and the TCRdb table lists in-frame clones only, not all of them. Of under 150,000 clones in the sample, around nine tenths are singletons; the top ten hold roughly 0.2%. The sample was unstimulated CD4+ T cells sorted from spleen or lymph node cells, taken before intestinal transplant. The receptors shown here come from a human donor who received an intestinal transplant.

The CDR3 nucleotides read TGTGCCAGCAGCTCTTACACAAACACCGGGGAGCTGTTTTTT. Encoded protein: CASSSYTNTGELFF. The chain links TRBV7-9 to TRBJ2-2; D ambiguous. From germline, CDR1 is SEHNR and CDR2 FQNEAQ (reference sequence). Trimming stripped 4 bases from V and 2 bases from J, with 8 bases between. This CDR3 spans 14 amino acids.

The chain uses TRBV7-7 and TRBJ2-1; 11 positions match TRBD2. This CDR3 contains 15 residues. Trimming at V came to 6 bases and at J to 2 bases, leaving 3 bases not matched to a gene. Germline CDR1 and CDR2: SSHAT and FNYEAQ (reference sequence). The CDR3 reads CASSPGLAAYNEQFF. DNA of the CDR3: TGTGCCAGCAGTCCGGGACTAGCGGCCTACAATGAGCAGTTCTTC.

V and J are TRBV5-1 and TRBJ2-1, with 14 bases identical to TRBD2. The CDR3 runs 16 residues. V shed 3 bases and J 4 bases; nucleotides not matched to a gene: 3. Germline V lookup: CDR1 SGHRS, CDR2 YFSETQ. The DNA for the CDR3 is TGCGCCAGCAGCTCGGGACTAGCGGGGGTTTACAATGAGCAGTTCTTC. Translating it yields CASSSGLAGVYNEQFF.

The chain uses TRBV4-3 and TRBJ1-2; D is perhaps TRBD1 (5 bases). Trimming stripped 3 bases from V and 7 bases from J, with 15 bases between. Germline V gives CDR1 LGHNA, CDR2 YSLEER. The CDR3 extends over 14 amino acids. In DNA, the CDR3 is TGCGCCAGCAGCCAGGAACCAGGGCCCGGTGGCTACACCTTC. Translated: CASSQEPGPGGYTF.

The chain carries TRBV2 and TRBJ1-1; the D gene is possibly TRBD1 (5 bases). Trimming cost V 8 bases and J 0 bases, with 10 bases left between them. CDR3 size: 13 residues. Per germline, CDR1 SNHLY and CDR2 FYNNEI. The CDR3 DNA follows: TGTGCCAGCTTAGGGGATATGAACACTGAAGCTTTCTTT. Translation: CASLGDMNTEAFF.

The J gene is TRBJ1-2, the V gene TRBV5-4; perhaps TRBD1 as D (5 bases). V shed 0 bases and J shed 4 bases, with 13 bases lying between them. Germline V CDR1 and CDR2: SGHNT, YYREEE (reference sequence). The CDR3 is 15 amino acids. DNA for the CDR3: TGTGCCAGCAGCTTGGGTCAGGGTAGTGGCTATGGCTACACCTTC. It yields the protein CASSLGQGSGYGYTF.

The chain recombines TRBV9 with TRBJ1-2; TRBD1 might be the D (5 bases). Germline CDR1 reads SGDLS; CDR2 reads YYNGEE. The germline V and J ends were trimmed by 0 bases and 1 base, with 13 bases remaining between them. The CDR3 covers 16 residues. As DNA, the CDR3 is TGTGCCAGCAGCGTAGGGGGCGGCCCGTTTAACTATGGCTACACCTTC. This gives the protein CASSVGGGPFNYGYTF.

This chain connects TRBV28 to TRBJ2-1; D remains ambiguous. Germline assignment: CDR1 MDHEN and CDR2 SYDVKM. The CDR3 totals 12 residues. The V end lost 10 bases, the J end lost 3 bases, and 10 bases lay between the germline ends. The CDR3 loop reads CATGPVYNEQFF. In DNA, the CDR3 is TGTGCCACTGGCCCAGTCTACAATGAGCAGTTCTTC.

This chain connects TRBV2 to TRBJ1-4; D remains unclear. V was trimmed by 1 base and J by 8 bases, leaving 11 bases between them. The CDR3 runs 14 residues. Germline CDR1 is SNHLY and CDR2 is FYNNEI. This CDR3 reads CASSEGIAGEKLFF. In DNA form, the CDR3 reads TGTGCCAGCAGTGAAGGTATAGCTGGGGAAAAACTGTTTTTT.

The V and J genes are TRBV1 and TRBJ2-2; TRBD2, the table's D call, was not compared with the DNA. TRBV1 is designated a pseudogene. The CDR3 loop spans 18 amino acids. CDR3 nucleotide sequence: TGCACCAGCAGCCACCCCGGACTAGCGGCCTCGAACACCGGGGAGCTGTTTTTT. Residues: CTSSHPGLAASNTGELFF.

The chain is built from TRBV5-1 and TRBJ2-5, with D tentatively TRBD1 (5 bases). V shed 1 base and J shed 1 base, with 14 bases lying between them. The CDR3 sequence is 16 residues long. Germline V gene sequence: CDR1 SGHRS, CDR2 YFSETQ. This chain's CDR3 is CASSLLTIGAQETQYF. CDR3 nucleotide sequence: TGCGCCAGCAGCTTGTTGACAATTGGGGCCCAAGAGACCCAGTACTTC.

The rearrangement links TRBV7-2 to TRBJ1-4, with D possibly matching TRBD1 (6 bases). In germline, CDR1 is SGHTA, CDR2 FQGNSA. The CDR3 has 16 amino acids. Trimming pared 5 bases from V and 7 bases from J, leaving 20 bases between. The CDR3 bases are TGTGCCAGCAGCCTCCGACACTCCAAACAGGGTGAAAAACTGTTTTTT. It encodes CASSLRHSKQGEKLFF.

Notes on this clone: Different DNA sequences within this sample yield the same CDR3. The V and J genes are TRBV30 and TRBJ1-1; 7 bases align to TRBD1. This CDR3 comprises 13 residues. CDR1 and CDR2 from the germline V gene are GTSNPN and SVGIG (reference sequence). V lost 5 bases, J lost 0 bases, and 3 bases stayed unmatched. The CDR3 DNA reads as TGTGCCTGGGGGGGACAGCTGAACACTGAAGCTTTCTTT. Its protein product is CAWGGQLNTEAFF.

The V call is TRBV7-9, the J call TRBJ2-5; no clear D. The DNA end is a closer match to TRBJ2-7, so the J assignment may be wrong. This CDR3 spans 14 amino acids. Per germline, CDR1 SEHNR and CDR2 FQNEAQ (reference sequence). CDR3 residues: CASSLAGSSYEQYF. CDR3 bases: TGTGCCAGCAGCTTAGCGGGTAGCTCCTACGAGCAGTACTTC.

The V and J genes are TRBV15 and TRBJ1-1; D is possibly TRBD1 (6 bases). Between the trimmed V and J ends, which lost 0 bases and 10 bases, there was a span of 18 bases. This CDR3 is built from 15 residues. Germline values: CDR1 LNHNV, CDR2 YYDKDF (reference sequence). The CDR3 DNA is TGTGCCACCAGCAGAGATCGAGGACAGATCCTTGGAGCTTTCTTT. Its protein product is CATSRDRGQILGAFF. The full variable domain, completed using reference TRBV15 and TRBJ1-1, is DAMVIQNPRYQVTQFGKPVTLSCSQTLNHNVMYWYQQKSSQAPKLLFHYYDKDFNNEADTPDNFQSRRPNTSFCFLDIRSPGLGDTAMYLCATSRDRGQILGAFFGQGTRLTVV.

CDR3 in amino acids: CASSPRAGGNEAFF. CDR3 sequence (DNA): TGTGCCAGCTCACCAAGGGCAGGGGGTAATGAAGCTTTCTTT. This sequence joins TRBV18 and TRBJ1-1, with 7 bases matching TRBD1. The CDR3 totals 14 residues. Germline trimming cut 2 bases from V and 7 bases from J; bases unmatched to any gene: 7. Germline-derived CDR1 and CDR2 are KGHSH and LQKENI.

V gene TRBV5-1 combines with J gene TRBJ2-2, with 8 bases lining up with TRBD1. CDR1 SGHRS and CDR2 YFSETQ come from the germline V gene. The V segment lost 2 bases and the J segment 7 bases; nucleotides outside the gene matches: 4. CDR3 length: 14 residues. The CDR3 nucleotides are TGCGCCAGCAGCTTCCAGGGGGCGAACGGGGAGCTGTTTTTT. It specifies CASSFQGANGELFF. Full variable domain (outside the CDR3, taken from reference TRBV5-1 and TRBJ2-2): KAGVTQTPRYLIKTRGQQVTLSCSPISGHRSVSWYQQTPGQGLQFLFEYFSETQRNKGNFPGRFSGRQFSNSRSEMNVSTLELGDSALYLCASSFQGANGELFFGEGSRLTVL.

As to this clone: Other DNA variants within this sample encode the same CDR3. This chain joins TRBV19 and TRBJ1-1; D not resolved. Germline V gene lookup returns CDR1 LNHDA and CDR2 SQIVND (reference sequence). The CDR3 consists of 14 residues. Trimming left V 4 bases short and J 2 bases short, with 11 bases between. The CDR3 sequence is CASSSPWTNTEAFF. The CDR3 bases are TGTGCCAGTAGTAGCCCGTGGACTAACACTGAAGCTTTCTTT.

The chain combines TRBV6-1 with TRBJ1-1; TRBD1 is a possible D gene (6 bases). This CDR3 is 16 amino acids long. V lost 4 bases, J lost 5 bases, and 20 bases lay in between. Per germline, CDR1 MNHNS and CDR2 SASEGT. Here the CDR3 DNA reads TGTGCCAGCAGTGGCGCGACAGGTTCTGGGGTGACTGAAGCTTTCTTT. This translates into CASSGATGSGVTEAFF.